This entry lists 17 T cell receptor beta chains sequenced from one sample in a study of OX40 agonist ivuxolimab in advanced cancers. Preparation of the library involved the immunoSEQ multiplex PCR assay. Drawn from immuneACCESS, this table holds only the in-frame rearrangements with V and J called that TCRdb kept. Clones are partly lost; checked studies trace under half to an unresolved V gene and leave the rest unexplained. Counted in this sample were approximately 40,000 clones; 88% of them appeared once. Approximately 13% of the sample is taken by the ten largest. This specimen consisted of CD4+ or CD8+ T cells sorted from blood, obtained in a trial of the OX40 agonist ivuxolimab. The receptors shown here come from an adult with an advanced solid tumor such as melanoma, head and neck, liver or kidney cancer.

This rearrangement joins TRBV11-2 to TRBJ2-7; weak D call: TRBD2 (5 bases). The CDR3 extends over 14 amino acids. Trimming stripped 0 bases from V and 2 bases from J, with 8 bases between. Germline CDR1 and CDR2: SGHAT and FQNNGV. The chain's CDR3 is CASSLEWGAYEQYF. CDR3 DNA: TGTGCCAGCAGCTTAGAGTGGGGAGCCTACGAGCAGTACTTC.

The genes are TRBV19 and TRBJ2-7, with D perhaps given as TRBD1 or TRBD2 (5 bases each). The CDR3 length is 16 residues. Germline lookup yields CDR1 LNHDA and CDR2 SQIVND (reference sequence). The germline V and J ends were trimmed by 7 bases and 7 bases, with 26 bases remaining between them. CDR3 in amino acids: CASTGAWTRGGREQYF. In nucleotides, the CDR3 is TGTGCCAGTACCGGAGCGTGGACACGGGGCGGGCGAGAGCAGTACTTC.

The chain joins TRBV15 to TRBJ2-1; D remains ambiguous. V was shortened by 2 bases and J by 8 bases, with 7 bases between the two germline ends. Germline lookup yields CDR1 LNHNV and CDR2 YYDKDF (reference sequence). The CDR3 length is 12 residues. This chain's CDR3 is CATSRQWDEQFF. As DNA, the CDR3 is TGTGCCACCAGCAGACAGTGGGATGAGCAGTTCTTC.

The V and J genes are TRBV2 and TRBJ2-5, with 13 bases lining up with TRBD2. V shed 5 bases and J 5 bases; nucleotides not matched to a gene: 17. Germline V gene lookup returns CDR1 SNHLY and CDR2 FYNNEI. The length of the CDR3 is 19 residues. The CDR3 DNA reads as TGTGCCAGCAGTTCTCCCCCCGAGACTAGCGGGGGGCGGGGGGAGACCCAGTACTTC. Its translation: CASSSPPETSGGRGETQYF. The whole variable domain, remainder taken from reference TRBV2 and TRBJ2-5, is EPEVTQTPSHQVTQMGQEVILRCVPISNHLYFYWYRQILGQKVEFLVSFYNNEISEKSEIFDDQFSVERPDGSNFTLKIRSTKLEDSAMYFCASSSPPETSGGRGETQYFGPGTRLLVL.

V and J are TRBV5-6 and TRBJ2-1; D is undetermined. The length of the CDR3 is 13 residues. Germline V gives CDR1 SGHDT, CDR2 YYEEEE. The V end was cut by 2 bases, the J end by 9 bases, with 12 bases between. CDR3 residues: CASSFEAMGEQFF. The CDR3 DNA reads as TGTGCCAGCAGCTTTGAAGCCATGGGTGAGCAGTTCTTC.

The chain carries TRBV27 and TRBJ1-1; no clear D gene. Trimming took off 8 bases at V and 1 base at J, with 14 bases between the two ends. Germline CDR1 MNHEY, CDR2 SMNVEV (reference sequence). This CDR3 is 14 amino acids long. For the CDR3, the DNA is TGTGCCAGCGCCCCATTCCTCCCGAACACTGAAGCTTTCTTT. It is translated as CASAPFLPNTEAFF.

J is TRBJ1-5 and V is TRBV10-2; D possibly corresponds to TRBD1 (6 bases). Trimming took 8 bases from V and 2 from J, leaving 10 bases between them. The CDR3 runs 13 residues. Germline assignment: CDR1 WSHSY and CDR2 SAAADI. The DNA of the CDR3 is TGCGCCAGCCAGAGGGGGGGCAATCAGCCCCAGCATTTT. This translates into CASQRGGNQPQHF.

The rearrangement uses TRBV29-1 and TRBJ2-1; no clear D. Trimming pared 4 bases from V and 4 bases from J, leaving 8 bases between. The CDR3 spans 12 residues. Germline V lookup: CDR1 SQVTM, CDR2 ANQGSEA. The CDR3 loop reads CSVAAAYNEQFF. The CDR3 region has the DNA TGCAGCGTTGCGGCCGCGTACAATGAGCAGTTCTTC.

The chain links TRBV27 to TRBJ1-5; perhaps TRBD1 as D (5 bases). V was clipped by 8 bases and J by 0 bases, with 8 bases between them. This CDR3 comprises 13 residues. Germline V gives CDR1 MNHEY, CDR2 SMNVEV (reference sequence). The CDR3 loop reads CASGGGSNQPQHF. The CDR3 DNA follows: TGTGCCAGCGGCGGGGGTAGCAATCAGCCCCAGCATTTT.

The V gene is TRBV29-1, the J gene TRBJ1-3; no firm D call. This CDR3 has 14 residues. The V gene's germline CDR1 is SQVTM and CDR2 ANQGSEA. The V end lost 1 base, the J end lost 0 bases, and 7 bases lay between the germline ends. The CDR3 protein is CSVEGAYSGNTIYF. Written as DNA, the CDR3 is TGCAGCGTTGAAGGGGCGTACTCTGGAAACACCATATATTTT.

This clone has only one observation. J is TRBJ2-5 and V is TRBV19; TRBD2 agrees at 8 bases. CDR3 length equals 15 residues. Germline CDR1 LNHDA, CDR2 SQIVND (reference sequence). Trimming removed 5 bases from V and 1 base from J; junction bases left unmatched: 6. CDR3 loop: CASSSGGGSQETQYF. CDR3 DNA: TGTGCCAGTAGTTCGGGGGGGGGCTCCCAAGAGACCCAGTACTTC.

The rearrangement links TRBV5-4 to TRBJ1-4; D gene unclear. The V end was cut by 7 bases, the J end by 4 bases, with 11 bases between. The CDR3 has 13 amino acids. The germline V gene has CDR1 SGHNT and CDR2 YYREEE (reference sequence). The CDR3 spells CASSFLLNEKLFF. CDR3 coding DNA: TGTGCCAGCTCCTTCCTACTTAATGAAAAACTGTTTTTT.

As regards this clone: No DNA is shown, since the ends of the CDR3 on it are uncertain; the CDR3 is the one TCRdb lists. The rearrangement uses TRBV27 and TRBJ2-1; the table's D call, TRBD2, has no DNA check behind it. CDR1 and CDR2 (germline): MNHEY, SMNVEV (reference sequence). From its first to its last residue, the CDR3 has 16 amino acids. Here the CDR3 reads CASSVAGSSSSFTEFF.

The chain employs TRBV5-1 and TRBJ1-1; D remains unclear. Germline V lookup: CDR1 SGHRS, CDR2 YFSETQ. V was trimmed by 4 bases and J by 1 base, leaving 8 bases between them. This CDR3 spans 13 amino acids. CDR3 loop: CASSPWTNTEAFF. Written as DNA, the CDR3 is TGCGCCAGCAGCCCATGGACGAACACTGAAGCTTTCTTT.

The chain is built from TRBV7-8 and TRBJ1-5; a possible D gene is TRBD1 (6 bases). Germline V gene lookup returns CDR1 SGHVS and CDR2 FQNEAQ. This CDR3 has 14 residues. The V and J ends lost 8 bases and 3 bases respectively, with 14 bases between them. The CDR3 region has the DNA TGTGCCAGCGTAGAGACAGGATCCAATCAGCCCCAGCATTTT. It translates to CASVETGSNQPQHF.

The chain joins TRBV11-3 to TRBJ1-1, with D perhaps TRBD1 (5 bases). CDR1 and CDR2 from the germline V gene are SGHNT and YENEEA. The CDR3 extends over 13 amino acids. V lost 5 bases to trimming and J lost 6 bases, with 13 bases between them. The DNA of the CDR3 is TGTGCCAGCAGCCTCAGGGTAGACGCTGAAGCTTTCTTT. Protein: CASSLRVDAEAFF. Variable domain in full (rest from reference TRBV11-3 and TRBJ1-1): EAGVVQSPRYKIIEKKQPVAFWCNPISGHNTLYWYLQNLGQGPELLIRYENEEAVDDSQLPKDRFSAERLKGVDSTLKIQPAELGDSAVYLCASSLRVDAEAFFGQGTRLTVV.

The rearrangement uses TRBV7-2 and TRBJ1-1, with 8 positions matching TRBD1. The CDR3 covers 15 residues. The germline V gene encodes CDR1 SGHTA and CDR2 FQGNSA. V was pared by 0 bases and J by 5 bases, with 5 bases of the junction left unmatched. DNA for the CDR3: TGTGCCAGCAGCTTAGCGTGGCAGGGGGCGACTGAAGCTTTCTTT. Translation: CASSLAWQGATEAFF. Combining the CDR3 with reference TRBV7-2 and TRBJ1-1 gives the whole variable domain GAGVSQSPSNKVTEKGKDVELRCDPISGHTALYWYRQSLGQGLEFLIYFQGNSAPDKSGLPSDRFSAERTGGSVSTLTIQRTQQEDSAVYLCASSLAWQGATEAFFGQGTRLTVV.